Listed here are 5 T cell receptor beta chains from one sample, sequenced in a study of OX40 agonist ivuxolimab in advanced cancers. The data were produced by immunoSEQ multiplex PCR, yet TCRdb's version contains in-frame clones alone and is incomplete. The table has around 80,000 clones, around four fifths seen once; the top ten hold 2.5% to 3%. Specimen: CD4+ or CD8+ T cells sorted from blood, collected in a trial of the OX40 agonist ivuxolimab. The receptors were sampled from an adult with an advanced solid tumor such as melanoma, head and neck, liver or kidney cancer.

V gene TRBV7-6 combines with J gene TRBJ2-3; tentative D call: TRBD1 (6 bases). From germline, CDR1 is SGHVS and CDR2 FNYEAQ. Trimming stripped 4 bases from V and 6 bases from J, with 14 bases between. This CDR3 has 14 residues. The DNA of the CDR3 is TGTGCCAGCAGCTCCCCAGGGGTGGCCGATACGCAGTATTTT. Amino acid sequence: CASSSPGVADTQYF.

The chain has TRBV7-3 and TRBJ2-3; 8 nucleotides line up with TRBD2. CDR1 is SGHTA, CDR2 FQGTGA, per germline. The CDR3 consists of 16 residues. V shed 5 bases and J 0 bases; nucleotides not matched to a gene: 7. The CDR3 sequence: CASSPGRGVSTDTQYF. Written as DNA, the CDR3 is TGTGCCAGCAGCCCCGGGAGGGGGGTAAGCACAGATACGCAGTATTTT.

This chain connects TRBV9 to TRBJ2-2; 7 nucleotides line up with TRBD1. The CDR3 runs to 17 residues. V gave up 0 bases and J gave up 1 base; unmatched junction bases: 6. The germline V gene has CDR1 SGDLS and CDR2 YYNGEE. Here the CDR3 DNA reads TGTGCCAGCAGCGTAGGAGTAGGGGACAGGAACACCGGGGAGCTGTTTTTT. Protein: CASSVGVGDRNTGELFF.

Here the CDR3 DNA reads TGTGCCAGCAGCCGCAATGACGGTAACACTGAAGCTTTCTTT. This gives the protein CASSRNDGNTEAFF. V usage is TRBV7-2 and J usage is TRBJ1-1; D is ambiguous. The CDR3 contains 14 residues. Looked up from germline, CDR1 is SGHTA and CDR2 is FQGNSA. Trimming removed 5 bases from V and 2 bases from J, with 12 bases in between.

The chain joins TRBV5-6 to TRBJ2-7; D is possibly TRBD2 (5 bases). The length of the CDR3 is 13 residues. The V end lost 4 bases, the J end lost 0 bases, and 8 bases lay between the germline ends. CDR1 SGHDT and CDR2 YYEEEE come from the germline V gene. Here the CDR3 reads CASSGSFSYEQYF. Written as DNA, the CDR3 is TGTGCCAGCAGCGGGAGTTTCTCCTACGAGCAGTACTTC.